This T cell receptor (beta chain) comes out of a study of Ad26.COV2.S vaccination and SARS-CoV-2 variants. Study-level points and caveats: Quantification of TCR breadth and depth may have yielded underestimates of total T cell responses.

In regard to this clone: The target antigen is unknown.

Specified treatment: over 15 received Ad26.COV2.S at low or high dose, single or two shots; five or six received placebo; per-sample allocation not given. Repertoires come from day 63 after the first vaccine or placebo injection. Participants' vaccine, an Ad26 vector, delivered Wuhan-strain SARS-CoV-2 spike. Sequencing was performed with immunoSEQ multiplex PCR; in TCRdb, only in-frame clones are kept and a portion is missing. The sample lists about 480,000 clones, approximately 90% occurring once. From germline, CDR1 is MNHEY and CDR2 SVGEGT. The CDR3 has 19 residues. The V segment lost 2 bases and the J segment 4 bases; nucleotides outside the gene matches: 19.

This chain links TRBV6-2 or TRBV6-3 with TRBJ2-7; TRBD1 matches 8 bases. The receptor comes from a person aged 18 to 59 who received the Ad26.COV2.S COVID-19 vaccine or a placebo. Here the sequenced sample was peripheral blood, taken in a trial of Ad26.COV2.S vaccine versus placebo. CDR3 nucleotide sequence: TGTGCCAGCAGTTACCGACAGGGGATTTTCCCCTCTACTGTATACGAGCAGTACTTC. Its translation is CASSYRQGIFPSTVYEQYF.